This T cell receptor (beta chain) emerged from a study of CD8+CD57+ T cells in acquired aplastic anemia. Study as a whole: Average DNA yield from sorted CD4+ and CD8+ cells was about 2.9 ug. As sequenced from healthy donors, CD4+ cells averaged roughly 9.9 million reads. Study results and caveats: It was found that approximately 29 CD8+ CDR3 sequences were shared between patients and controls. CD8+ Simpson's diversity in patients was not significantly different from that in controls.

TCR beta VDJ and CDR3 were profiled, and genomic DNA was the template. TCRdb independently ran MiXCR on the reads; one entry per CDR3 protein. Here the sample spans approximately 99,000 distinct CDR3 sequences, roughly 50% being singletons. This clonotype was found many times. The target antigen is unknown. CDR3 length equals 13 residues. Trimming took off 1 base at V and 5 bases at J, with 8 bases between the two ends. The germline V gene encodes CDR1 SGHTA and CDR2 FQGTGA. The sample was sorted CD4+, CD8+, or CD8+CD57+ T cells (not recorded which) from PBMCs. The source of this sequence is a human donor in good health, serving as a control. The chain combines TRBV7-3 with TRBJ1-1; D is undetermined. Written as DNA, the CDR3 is TGTGCCAGCAGCTTAAACAGAGGGACTGAAGCTTTCTTT. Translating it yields CASSLNRGTEAFF.